Below are 14 T cell receptor beta chains sequenced from a single sample in a study of blood T cell repertoires in COVID-19. Sequencing was performed with immunoSEQ multiplex PCR; in TCRdb, only in-frame clones are kept and a portion is missing. The sample records 200,000 to 250,000 clones, 75% to 85% being singletons. Sequencing was carried out using peripheral blood. The receptors stem from a woman in her twenties or thirties with COVID-19, enrolled during active disease.

The genes are TRBV7-2 and TRBJ2-1; D gene ambiguous. V was shortened by 11 bases and J by 0 bases, with 11 bases between the two germline ends. The CDR3 runs 13 residues. Germline V gene sequence: CDR1 SGHTA, CDR2 FQGNSA. The CDR3 nucleotides are TGTGCCGGCGGCGTCAGCTCCTACAATGAGCAGTTCTTC. As protein: CAGGVSSYNEQFF.

The rearrangement joins TRBV30 to TRBJ2-1, with D perhaps TRBD2 (6 bases). CDR1 GTSNPN and CDR2 SVGIG come from the germline V gene (reference sequence). CDR3 length: 11 amino acids. The V end was cut by 6 bases, the J end by 6 bases, with 9 bases between. The CDR3 DNA is TGTGCCTGTAAGGGAGGCAATGAGCAGTTCTTC. Protein: CACKGGNEQFF.

This sequence joins TRBV7-3 and TRBJ2-1; weak D call: TRBD1 (5 bases). V shed 5 bases and J shed 6 bases, with 14 bases lying between them. Germline lookup yields CDR1 SGHTA and CDR2 FQGTGA. This CDR3 spans 14 amino acids. CDR3 sequence: CASSEPFRGNEQFF. The CDR3 DNA sequence: TGTGCCAGCAGCGAACCCTTTAGGGGCAATGAGCAGTTCTTC.

The chain combines TRBV7-9 with TRBJ2-3; 7 positions agree with TRBD2. The germline V gene encodes CDR1 SEHNR and CDR2 FQNEAQ (reference sequence). After removal of 4 bases from V and 4 bases from J, the junction contained 14 bases not matched to a gene. This CDR3 spans 17 amino acids. The CDR3 here is CASSWASGLSGADTQYF. The CDR3 DNA sequence: TGTGCCAGCAGCTGGGCTAGCGGTCTCTCGGGTGCAGATACGCAGTATTTT.

This clone was observed a few times. The chain couples TRBV9 to TRBJ1-2, with 8 bases that match TRBD1. Per the germline V gene, CDR1 is SGDLS and CDR2 is YYNGEE. Trimming took 3 bases from V and 6 from J; bases not matched to a gene: 10. CDR3 length equals 15 residues. The CDR3 bases are TGTGCCAGCAGCGCCGAACACAGGGGGTGGGATGGCTACACCTTC. Translated: CASSAEHRGWDGYTF.

The chain links TRBV19 to TRBJ2-7; 9 bases agree with TRBD1. The germline V gene encodes CDR1 LNHDA and CDR2 SQIVND (reference sequence). The trim removed 5 bases at V and 2 bases at J, leaving 10 bases unmatched. CDR3 length equals 16 residues. The CDR3 DNA is TGTGCCAGTAGTCCCAGTGGGACAGGGAGTACCTACGAGCAGTACTTC. It encodes CASSPSGTGSTYEQYF.

The CDR3, as DNA: TGTGCCAGCAGCCAAGAGCCCCGAGGACTGAACAATGAGCAGTTCTTC. Its translation is CASSQEPRGLNNEQFF. The J gene is TRBJ2-1, the V gene TRBV4-2; possible D gene TRBD2, 5 bases. CDR3 size: 16 residues. From germline, CDR1 is LGHNA and CDR2 YNFKEQ. Trimming stripped 0 bases from V and 5 bases from J, with 14 bases between.

The chain carries TRBV7-3 and TRBJ2-3; 10 bases are a match to TRBD2. Germline trimming cut 0 bases from V and 10 bases from J; bases unmatched to any gene: 4. This CDR3 comprises 14 residues. Germline V gene sequence: CDR1 SGHTA, CDR2 FQGTGA. The CDR3 DNA sequence: TGTGCCAGCAGCTTAACCCTAGCGGGAGAGGCGCAGTATTTT. Translated, it gives CASSLTLAGEAQYF.

V gene TRBV30 combines with J gene TRBJ2-7, with TRBD1 identical over 10 bases. V was pared by 0 bases and J by 0 bases, with 2 bases of the junction left unmatched. From germline, CDR1 is GTSNPN and CDR2 SVGIG (reference sequence). The CDR3 is made up of 15 amino acids. In DNA, the CDR3 is TGTGCCTGGAGTGTAGGGACAGGGGTCTCCTACGAGCAGTACTTC. It codes for CAWSVGTGVSYEQYF.

The chain uses TRBV19 and TRBJ2-2; 8 nucleotides agree with TRBD2. With 3 bases clipped from V and 0 bases from J, the junction kept 6 bases outside the gene matches. Germline V lookup: CDR1 LNHDA, CDR2 SQIVND (reference sequence). CDR3 length: 17 amino acids. This CDR3 reads CASSIPGGGTNTGELFF. The CDR3 DNA follows: TGTGCCAGTAGTATCCCTGGCGGGGGGACGAACACCGGGGAGCTGTTTTTT. Complete variable domain (other parts from reference TRBV19 and TRBJ2-2): DGGITQSPKYLFRKEGQNVTLSCEQNLNHDAMYWYRQDPGQGLRLIYYSQIVNDFQKGDIAEGYSVSREKKESFPLTVTSAQKNPTAFYLCASSIPGGGTNTGELFFGEGSRLTVL.

The chain employs TRBV20-1 and TRBJ1-5, with D unresolved. Germline CDR1 is DFQATT and CDR2 is SNEGSKA (reference sequence). This CDR3 has 11 residues. V lost 5 bases, J lost 2 bases, and 4 bases lay in between. The CDR3 is CSAGRNQPQHF. DNA of the CDR3: TGCAGTGCTGGGCGCAATCAGCCCCAGCATTTT.

The V and J genes are TRBV13 and TRBJ2-4, with D perhaps matching TRBD1 (5 bases). The CDR3 loop spans 14 amino acids. V shed 7 bases and J shed 0 bases, with 10 bases lying between them. Germline V gene data show CDR1 as PRHDT and CDR2 as FYEKMQ (reference sequence). The CDR3 is CASTDRLAKNIQYF. The CDR3 DNA reads TGTGCCAGCACCGACAGACTAGCCAAAAACATTCAGTACTTC.

The rearrangement links TRBV29-1 to TRBJ2-7; 12 bases agree with TRBD1. Germline values: CDR1 SQVTM, CDR2 ANQGSEA. The CDR3 contains 17 residues. Trimming removed 2 bases from V and 6 bases from J; junction bases left unmatched: 14. Here the CDR3 reads CSVEYLLPGQGAFEQYF. For the CDR3, the DNA is TGCAGCGTTGAATACCTACTACCGGGACAGGGGGCCTTCGAGCAGTACTTC.

The chain has TRBV7-9 and TRBJ2-3; a weak D match, TRBD2 (5 bases). The CDR3 runs 16 residues. From germline, CDR1 is SEHNR and CDR2 FQNEAQ (reference sequence). With 5 bases removed from V and 5 bases from J, the gap between germline ends came to 20 bases. For the CDR3, the DNA is TGTGCCAGCAGCACATTCGGACTTCCCACACAAGATACGCAGTATTTT. This gives the protein CASSTFGLPTQDTQYF.